This TCR beta chain was profiled in a study of patients and donors after allogeneic stem cell transplantation. Only a few counts were recorded for this clonotype. TCRdb recomputed calls from the RT-PCR reads with MiXCR, one row per CDR3 protein. The sample shows approximately 200,000 distinct CDR3 sequences, roughly 14% of them seen only once. This CDR3 has 16 residues. V was cut by 5 bases and J by 0 bases, with 17 bases left in between. Germline CDR1 and CDR2: SQVTM and ANQGSEA. The origin of this receptor is a human donor who was either an allogeneic HSCT recipient or a stem cell or donor lymphocyte infusion donor (not recorded which). It is not recorded whose cells these are; they may come from a transplant donor. The sample taken for sequencing was blood, either unsorted or a sorted T cell fraction (not recorded which). This chain joins TRBV29-1 and TRBJ2-1, with D perhaps given as TRBD1 or TRBD2 (5 bases each). CDR3 DNA: TGCAGCGTTCGAAATCTCCCGGGGACCTCCTACAATGAGCAGTTCTTC. This translates into CSVRNLPGTSYNEQFF.